The 20 T cell receptor beta chains presented below share a single source sample, sequenced in a study of cytomegalovirus exposure and HLA in healthy donors. Primers: 60 Vbeta forward and 13 Jbeta reverse. Produced via immunoSEQ multiplex PCR; TCRdb's table is partial and in-frame only. The sample consists of about 140,000 clones, around 72% of them appearing once. Sequenced material: PBMCs. These receptors all stem from a human donor in good health.

The rearrangement joins TRBV19 to TRBJ1-5; 8 nucleotides match TRBD1. V shed 2 bases and J 1 base; nucleotides not matched to a gene: 7. The CDR3 runs to 17 residues. In germline, CDR1 is LNHDA, CDR2 SQIVND (reference sequence). For the CDR3, the DNA is TGTGCCAGTAGTATACGATGGGACAGGAAAAGCAATCAGCCCCAGCATTTT. Protein product: CASSIRWDRKSNQPQHF. Variable domain in full (rest from reference TRBV19 and TRBJ1-5): DGGITQSPKYLFRKEGQNVTLSCEQNLNHDAMYWYRQDPGQGLRLIYYSQIVNDFQKGDIAEGYSVSREKKESFPLTVTSAQKNPTAFYLCASSIRWDRKSNQPQHFGDGTRLSIL.

The chain joins TRBV14 to TRBJ2-7; 7 bases align to TRBD1. Per the germline V gene, CDR1 is SGHDN and CDR2 is FVKESK. This CDR3 region has 14 residues. V was pared by 2 bases and J by 1 base, with 2 bases of the junction left unmatched. The CDR3 nucleotides read TGTGCCAGCAGCCAAACAGGGGTTTCCTACGAGCAGTACTTC. Translation: CASSQTGVSYEQYF.

Remarks on this clone: A read error may produce the germline difference seen at one junction end. The chain joins TRBV25-1 to TRBJ1-2, with a possible D match to TRBD1 (6 bases). The CDR3 consists of 14 residues. From germline, CDR1 is MGHDK and CDR2 SYGVNS. The CDR3 DNA is TGTGCCAGCAGTGAGAGTTGGGGGCAGAGTGGCTACCCCTTC. As protein: CASSESWGQSGYPF.

V gene TRBV12-5 combines with J gene TRBJ1-4; tentative D call: TRBD1 (5 bases). Germline assignment: CDR1 LGHNT and CDR2 FRNRAP. The CDR3 extends over 15 amino acids. Trimming took 7 bases from V and 15 from J, leaving 27 bases between them. The CDR3: CASARAGQTGKTVFF. The CDR3 nucleotides are TGTGCTAGTGCCCGAGCAGGGCAGACCGGAAAAACTGTGTTTTTT.

The gene calls are TRBV2 and TRBJ1-2; D uncertain. V lost 2 bases and J 9 bases, leaving 13 bases between the germline ends. The CDR3 is made up of 13 amino acids. CDR1 and CDR2 from the germline V gene are SNHLY and FYNNEI. The CDR3 here is CASSERQAARYTF. CDR3 coding DNA: TGTGCCAGCAGTGAACGGCAGGCAGCCCGCTACACCTTC.

The chain is built from TRBV7-2 and TRBJ2-5; 12 bases map to TRBD2. Germline lookup yields CDR1 SGHTA and CDR2 FQGNSA. The CDR3 length is 15 residues. Unmatched junction bases numbered 6, after V lost 5 bases and J lost 5 bases. CDR3 protein: CASSQTSGSVETQYF. CDR3 bases: TGTGCCAGCAGCCAGACTAGCGGGAGCGTGGAGACCCAGTACTTC.

The chain combines TRBV19 with TRBJ1-5; D ambiguous. Germline V gives CDR1 LNHDA, CDR2 SQIVND (reference sequence). The CDR3 sequence is 14 residues long. V dropped 0 bases and J dropped 5 bases, with 8 bases sitting between them. The CDR3 sequence: CASSIDMSDQPQHF. DNA for the CDR3: TGTGCCAGTAGTATAGACATGAGCGATCAGCCCCAGCATTTT.

The V gene is TRBV11-2, the J gene TRBJ1-1; 9 bases are a match to TRBD1. The CDR3 runs to 16 residues. CDR1 is SGHAT, CDR2 FQNNGV, per germline. The V and J ends lost 3 bases and 1 base, in that order; junction bases with no gene match: 6. CDR3 in DNA: TGTGCCAGCAGCTTGGGACAGGGACGGGGGAACACTGAAGCTTTCTTT. It translates to CASSLGQGRGNTEAFF.

The V gene is TRBV25-1, the J gene TRBJ1-2; tentatively, D is TRBD1 (5 bases). CDR1 is MGHDK and CDR2 is SYGVNS in the germline V gene. The CDR3 consists of 14 residues. V lost 2 bases and J 4 bases, leaving 11 bases between the germline ends. CDR3 in amino acids: CASSEAGRTYGYTF. The DNA of the CDR3 is TGTGCCAGCAGTGAAGCGGGACGGACCTATGGCTACACCTTC.

V is TRBV13 and J is TRBJ1-1; D is possibly TRBD1 (5 bases). CDR1 PRHDT and CDR2 FYEKMQ come from the germline V gene (reference sequence). V was trimmed by 5 bases and J by 6 bases, leaving 13 bases between them. The CDR3 runs to 13 residues. The CDR3 protein is CASSTQGFPEAFF. Written as DNA, the CDR3 is TGTGCCAGCAGCACCCAGGGTTTCCCTGAAGCTTTCTTT.

In its sample, this clone was seen once. V is TRBV27 and J is TRBJ1-1; 9 nucleotides agree with TRBD1. CDR1 is MNHEY, CDR2 SMNVEV, per germline (reference sequence). The junction had 4 bases not matched to a gene; V was cut back by 4 bases and J by 4 bases. CDR3 length equals 14 residues. Here the CDR3 DNA reads TGTGCCAGCAGTTACGGACAGGGGAGCACTGAAGCTTTCTTT. It specifies CASSYGQGSTEAFF.

This chain joins TRBV7-9 and TRBJ1-5, with 10 bases lining up with TRBD1. This CDR3 is 16 amino acids long. Per the germline V gene, CDR1 is SEHNR and CDR2 is FQNEAQ (reference sequence). Unmatched junction bases numbered 5, after V lost 5 bases and J lost 1 base. The CDR3 loop is CASSPGQGESNQPQHF. CDR3 bases: TGTGCCAGCAGCCCAGGACAGGGGGAAAGCAATCAGCCCCAGCATTTT.

The chain has TRBV5-6 and TRBJ2-1; 12 bases match TRBD2. The CDR3 spans 17 residues. Unmatched junction bases numbered 14, after V lost 4 bases and J lost 9 bases. The germline V gene encodes CDR1 SGHDT and CDR2 YYEEEE. CDR3 sequence: CASSPPGASGGEREQFF. The CDR3 DNA reads TGTGCCAGCAGCCCCCCCGGGGCTAGCGGGGGGGAGCGTGAGCAGTTCTTC. Full variable domain (outside the CDR3, taken from reference TRBV5-6 and TRBJ2-1): DAGVTQSPTHLIKTRGQQVTLRCSPKSGHDTVSWYQQALGQGPQFIFQYYEEEERQRGNFPDRFSGHQFPNYSSELNVNALLLGDSALYLCASSPPGASGGEREQFFGPGTRLTVL.

This clone has just a few counts. This chain joins TRBV11-3 and TRBJ2-1, with a weak D call TRBD2 (6 bases). Trimming shortened V by 1 base and J by 3 bases, and 16 bases separated the two germline ends. CDR1 is SGHNT and CDR2 is YENEEA in the germline V gene. The CDR3 runs 17 residues. CDR3 sequence reads: CASSLVEGTLHYNEQFF. CDR3 sequence (DNA): TGTGCCAGCAGCTTAGTAGAGGGGACTCTGCACTACAATGAGCAGTTCTTC.

The gene calls are TRBV10-2 and TRBJ2-5; D gene ambiguous. V was trimmed by 10 bases and J by 3 bases, leaving 12 bases between them. Germline V CDR1 and CDR2: WSHSY, SAAADI. The CDR3 runs 12 residues. In DNA, the CDR3 is TGCGCCACCTTAGACTGGAAAGAGACCCAGTACTTC. It specifies CATLDWKETQYF.

This clone is a singleton in its sample. This chain connects TRBV2 to TRBJ2-1; TRBD1 agrees at 8 bases. This CDR3 contains 15 residues. Germline values: CDR1 SNHLY, CDR2 FYNNEI. The V and J ends lost 5 bases and 4 bases, in that order; junction bases with no gene match: 7. CDR3 in amino acids: CASSPGTGGYNEQFF. The CDR3 nucleotides are TGTGCCAGCAGTCCCGGGACAGGAGGATACAATGAGCAGTTCTTC.

The chain recombines TRBV6-6 with TRBJ1-2; D possibly corresponds to TRBD1 (6 bases). The V and J ends lost 6 bases and 6 bases respectively, with 17 bases between them. The CDR3 sequence is 14 residues long. Germline V gives CDR1 MNHNY, CDR2 SVGAGI (reference sequence). CDR3 protein: CASRAQGPGDGYTF. The CDR3 DNA reads as TGTGCCAGCAGAGCACAGGGCCCTGGTGATGGCTACACCTTC.

The rearrangement links TRBV4-2 to TRBJ1-1, with D perhaps matching TRBD1 (6 bases). V lost 2 bases and J lost 1, with 11 bases in between. Looked up from germline, CDR1 is LGHNA and CDR2 is YNFKEQ. CDR3 length: 15 amino acids. CDR3 protein: CASSQRGNKNTEAFF. In DNA, the CDR3 is TGTGCCAGCAGCCAAAGGGGGAATAAGAACACTGAAGCTTTCTTT.

This sequence joins TRBV27 and TRBJ2-7, with 7 bases matching TRBD2. The germline CDR1 and CDR2 sequences are MNHEY and SMNVEV (reference sequence). This CDR3 comprises 16 residues. The junction had 13 bases not matched to a gene; V was cut back by 6 bases and J by 2 bases. The CDR3: CASSFRSGTGTYEQYF. CDR3 nucleotides: TGTGCCAGCAGCTTCAGAAGCGGGACGGGTACCTACGAGCAGTACTTC.

This clone has more than one count but fewer than ten. The rearrangement joins TRBV2 to TRBJ1-6, with D perhaps matching TRBD1 (5 bases). The CDR3 covers 15 residues. Germline V gene lookup returns CDR1 SNHLY and CDR2 FYNNEI. V lost 3 bases and J 7 bases, leaving 13 bases between the germline ends. CDR3 region: CASSEEGLRNSPLHF. The CDR3 DNA is TGTGCCAGCAGTGAGGAGGGACTAAGGAATTCACCCCTCCACTTT.